The present TCR beta chain was sequenced within a study of cytomegalovirus exposure and HLA in healthy donors. The overall study: An earlier analysis identified 95 million to 120 million unique TCR beta sequences in 150 million to 200 million T cells.

This cohort consisted of healthy bone marrow donors. The PCR used 60 Vbeta and 13 Jbeta primers. Method: immunoSEQ multiplex PCR; TCRdb's copy keeps in-frame clones and lacks some. The sample totals 100,000 to 150,000 clones. Germline CDR1 is SEHNR and CDR2 is FQNEAQ (reference sequence). V was shortened by 5 bases and J by 5 bases, with 15 bases between the two germline ends. The CDR3 is 14 amino acids. Specimen: PBMCs. The gene calls are TRBV7-9 and TRBJ2-5; perhaps TRBD1 as D (6 bases). The TCR was taken from a man under 40 in good health and CMV-seronegative. CDR3 sequence reads: CASSRSQGLETQYF. CDR3 coding DNA: TGTGCCAGCAGCAGATCCCAGGGGTTGGAGACCCAGTACTTC.